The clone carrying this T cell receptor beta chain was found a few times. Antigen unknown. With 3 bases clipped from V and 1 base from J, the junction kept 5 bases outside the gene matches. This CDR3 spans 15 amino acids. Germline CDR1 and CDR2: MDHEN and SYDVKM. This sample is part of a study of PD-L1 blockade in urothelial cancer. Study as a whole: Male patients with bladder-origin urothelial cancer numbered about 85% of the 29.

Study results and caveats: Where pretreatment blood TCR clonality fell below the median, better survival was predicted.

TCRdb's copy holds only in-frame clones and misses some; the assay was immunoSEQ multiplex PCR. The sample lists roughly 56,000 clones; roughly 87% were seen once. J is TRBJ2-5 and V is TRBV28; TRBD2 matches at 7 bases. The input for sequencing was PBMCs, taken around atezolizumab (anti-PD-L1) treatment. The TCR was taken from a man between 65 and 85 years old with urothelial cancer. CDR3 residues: CASSLSGMIQETQYF. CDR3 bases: TGTGCCAGCAGTTTGAGCGGGATGATCCAAGAGACCCAGTACTTC.